Below are 2 T cell receptor beta chains sequenced from a single sample in a study of shared clonotypes between healthy human individuals (dated by TCRdb to about 2020). To prepare the library, the immunoSEQ multiplex PCR assay was applied. The source is immuneACCESS, and TCRdb retained only in-frame sequences with V and J called. Part of the clones is not carried over; for the studies checked, unresolved V genes explain less than half of this, and the remainder is unexplained. For this sample there are over a million clones; over 95% appear just once. The top ten constitute 1% to 1.5% of the sample. Sequencing input: naive CD4+ T cells sorted from blood. The cell subset or site label corresponds to: CD45RA+ positively selected. Source of these receptors: a man between 25 and 39 years old in good health.

J is TRBJ1-1 and V is TRBV5-1; D not certain. V dropped 1 base and J dropped 3 bases, with 4 bases sitting between them. Germline V gene lookup returns CDR1 SGHRS and CDR2 YFSETQ. The CDR3 is 12 amino acids. The CDR3 DNA follows: TGCGCCAGCAGCTTGTCCGACACTGAAGCTTTCTTT. Residues: CASSLSDTEAFF.

J is TRBJ2-1 and V is TRBV2; 12 bases match TRBD2. The CDR3 covers 15 residues. J gave up 8 bases and V 6 bases, and 8 bases lay outside the gene matches. In germline, CDR1 is SNHLY, CDR2 FYNNEI. The CDR3 nucleotides read TGTGCCAGCAGGGCGACTAGCGGGAGTAGCGATGAGCAGTTCTTC. This sequence encodes CASRATSGSSDEQFF.